This TCR beta chain was retrieved from a study of T cells expressing NK-cell markers. Study-wide background: Cells sorted as CD3+CD56+NKG2C+, CD3+CD56+NKG2C- and CD3+CD56-NKG2C+ T cells supplied the TCR beta repertoires. Study-level results: The CD3+CD56-NKG2C+ fraction of a handful of donors was also led by these clonotypes. The share of CD8+ T cells held by dominant NKG2C+ clonotypes was about 1.0-7.5% in about six donors.

In germline, CDR1 is WNHNN, CDR2 SYGVQD (reference sequence). This CDR3 is built from 16 residues. Generation of TCR beta cDNA was performed by 5'RACE template switching incorporating UMIs. For each CDR3 protein, TCRdb gives one entry from its re-call of the 5' RACE reads, without DNA. This table lists a few hundred thousand distinct CDR3 sequences. On this clonotype: Its specificity is not known.

Sequencing used blood T cells: a sorted CD56 or NKG2C T cell subset, CD4+ or CD8+ T cells, or bulk PBMC T cells (not recorded which). The chain couples TRBV10-1 to TRBJ2-2. The TCR was taken from a woman in her forties or fifties in good health. Here the CDR3 reads CASSESVGANTGELFF.